A selection of T cell receptor beta chains follows, all from one sample in a study of T cell responses to AZD1222 COVID-19 vaccine. The method was immunoSEQ multiplex PCR; TCRdb's version includes in-frame clones alone and lacks a portion of them. The data contain roughly 150,000 clones, roughly 90% of them singletons. Sequencing used peripheral blood, obtained on day 0 of AZD1222 vaccination. These receptor sequences come from an adult in good health. Both conserved end residues are part of each CDR3. A D gene is named only where the DNA matches it firmly. Only part of the rows carry a size: once, few, many, or a class if the clone is expanded.

j_call,clone_size,v_call,d_call,cdr3_nt,cdr3_aa
TRBJ1-1,.,TRBV19,.,TGTGCCAGCGAACGGCCCCAGGGGAGGAACACTGAAGCTTTCTTT,CASERPQGRNTEAFF
TRBJ2-2,.,TRBV9,.,TGTGCCAGCAGCGTAGGTTCGGGAGCGGGCACCGGGGAGCTGTTTTTT,CASSVGSGAGTGELFF
TRBJ2-3,.,TRBV9,.,TGTGCCAGCAGCGTAGGGGCTAGTTACACAGATACGCAGTATTTT,CASSVGASYTDTQYF
TRBJ2-3,.,TRBV7-7,.,TGTGCTAGCAGCCCCCGTATGGGCTACGCAGATACGCAGTATTTT,CASSPRMGYADTQYF
TRBJ1-4,.,TRBV2,TRBD1,TGTGCCAGCAGTGAGAGATCAGGGGGAGACGAAAAACTGTTTTTT,CASSERSGGDEKLFF
TRBJ1-5,.,TRBV11-3,.,TGTGCCAGCAGCTGGTATGGGGGTGACGGCAATCAGCCCCAGCATTTT,CASSWYGGDGNQPQHF
TRBJ2-3,.,TRBV7-9,.,TGTGCCAGCGGGTGGGGGCCAGATACGCAGTATTTT,CASGWGPDTQYF
TRBJ1-2,.,TRBV20-1,.,TGCAGTGCTAGTACAGTGGGAAACTATGGCTACACCTTC,CSASTVGNYGYTF
TRBJ1-5,.,TRBV30,TRBD1,TGTGCCTGGAAGGGGACAGACAATCAGCCCCAGCATTTT,CAWKGTDNQPQHF
TRBJ1-3,.,TRBV5-4,TRBD1,TGTGCCAGCAGCCCGTGGACAGGGACTCTAGGGACCATATATTTT,CASSPWTGTLGTIYF
TRBJ2-7,medium-sized,TRBV6-4,TRBD1,TGTGCCAGCAGTGACTCGGACAGGGGCGAGCAGTACTTC,CASSDSDRGEQYF
TRBJ2-3,once,TRBV30,TRBD1,TGTGCCTGGAGCCCACAGGGGGCGAGGGATACGCAGTATTTT,CAWSPQGARDTQYF
TRBJ2-3,once,TRBV24-1,.,TGTGCCACCAGTGACCCGACACCTAGCACAGATACGCAGTATTTT,CATSDPTPSTDTQYF
TRBJ1-5,.,TRBV27,.,TGTGCCAGCAGTTTCAGGGGAAATCAGCCCCAGCATTTT,CASSFRGNQPQHF
TRBJ1-3,.,TRBV10-1,.,TGCGCCAGCATAAGGGGAGGGGAAACTGGAAACACCATATATTTT,CASIRGGETGNTIYF
TRBJ1-5,.,TRBV7-2,.,TGTGCCAGCAGCTCCGACGGTAATAGCAATCAGCCCCAGCATTTT,CASSSDGNSNQPQHF
TRBJ1-1,once,TRBV4-1,TRBD1,TGCGCCAGCAGCCCGACAGGGGTGGGCACTGAAGCTTTCTTT,CASSPTGVGTEAFF
TRBJ1-3,few,TRBV28,.,TGTGCCAGCAGTTTACGGACTTCTGGAAACACCATATATTTT,CASSLRTSGNTIYF
TRBJ1-4,.,TRBV24-1,TRBD1,TGTGCCACCAGTGATGCACCGGGGACAGGGGTAGAAAAACTGTTTTTT,CATSDAPGTGVEKLFF
TRBJ2-1,.,TRBV7-8,TRBD2,TGTGCCAGCAGCTTAGGGACTAGCGGGGGAGAGCAGTTCTTC,CASSLGTSGGEQFF
TRBJ1-5,.,TRBV7-8,.,TGTGCCAGCAGCTTAGCCGGAGCCGGGAATCAGCCCCAGCATTTT,CASSLAGAGNQPQHF
TRBJ2-5,few,TRBV5-1,.,TGCGCCAGCAGCTGGGCTACTGCCGGTGAGACCCAGTACTTC,CASSWATAGETQYF
TRBJ2-2,many,TRBV2,TRBD1,TGTGCCAGTAGGACAGGGAACACCGGGGAGCTGTTTTTT,CASRTGNTGELFF
TRBJ2-1,.,TRBV9,.,TGTGCCAGCAGCGTAGGGACTGACAGCTCCTACAATGAGCAGTTCTTC,CASSVGTDSSYNEQFF
TRBJ2-7,.,TRBV9,.,TGTGCCAGCAGCGTAGATGGGGACTCCTCACGCGAGCAGTACTTC,CASSVDGDSSREQYF
TRBJ1-4,.,TRBV15,TRBD1,TGTGCCACCAGCAGAGATGGACAGGGGGCATTTTTT,CATSRDGQGAFF
TRBJ1-1,few,TRBV7-2,.,TGTGCCAGCAGCGAAAGCGGGGCGCGGGCTTTCTTT,CASSESGARAFF
TRBJ1-2,.,TRBV29-1,.,TGCAGCGTTCTAGAAAACTATGGCTACACCTTC,CSVLENYGYTF